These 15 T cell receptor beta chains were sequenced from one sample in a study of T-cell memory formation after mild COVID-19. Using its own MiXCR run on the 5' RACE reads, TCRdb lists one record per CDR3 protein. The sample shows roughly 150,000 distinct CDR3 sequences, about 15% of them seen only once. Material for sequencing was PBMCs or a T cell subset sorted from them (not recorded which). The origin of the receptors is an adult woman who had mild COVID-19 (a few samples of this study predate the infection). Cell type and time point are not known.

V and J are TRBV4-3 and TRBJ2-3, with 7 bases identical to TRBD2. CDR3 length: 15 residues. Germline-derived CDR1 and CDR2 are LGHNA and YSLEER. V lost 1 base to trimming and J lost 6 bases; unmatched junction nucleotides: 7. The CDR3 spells CASSQVGGSGDTQYF. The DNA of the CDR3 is TGCGCCAGCAGCCAAGTCGGCGGGAGCGGGGATACGCAGTATTTT.

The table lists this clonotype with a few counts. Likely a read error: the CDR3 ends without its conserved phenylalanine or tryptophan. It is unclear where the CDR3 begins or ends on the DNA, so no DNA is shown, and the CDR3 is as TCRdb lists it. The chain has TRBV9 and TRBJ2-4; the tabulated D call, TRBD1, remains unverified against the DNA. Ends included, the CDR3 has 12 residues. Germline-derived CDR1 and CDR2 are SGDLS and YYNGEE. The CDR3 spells CASSYNPPTRVL.

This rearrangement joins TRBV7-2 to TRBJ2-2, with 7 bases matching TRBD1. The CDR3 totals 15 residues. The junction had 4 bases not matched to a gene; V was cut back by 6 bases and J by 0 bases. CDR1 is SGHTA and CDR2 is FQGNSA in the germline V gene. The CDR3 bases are TGTGCCAGCAGGAGACAGGGCGCGAACACCGGGGAGCTGTTTTTT. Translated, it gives CASRRQGANTGELFF.

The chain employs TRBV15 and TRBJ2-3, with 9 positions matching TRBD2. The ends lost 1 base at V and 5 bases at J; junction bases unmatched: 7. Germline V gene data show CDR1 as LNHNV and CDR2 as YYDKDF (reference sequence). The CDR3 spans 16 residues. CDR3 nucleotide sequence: TGTGCCACCAGCAGAGCCTTAGCGGGAGTCGGAGATACGCAGTATTTT. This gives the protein CATSRALAGVGDTQYF.

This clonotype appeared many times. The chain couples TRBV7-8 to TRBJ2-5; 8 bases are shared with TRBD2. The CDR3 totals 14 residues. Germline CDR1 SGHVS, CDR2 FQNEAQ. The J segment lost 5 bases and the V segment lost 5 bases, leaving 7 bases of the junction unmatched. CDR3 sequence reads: CASSLGGGWETQYF. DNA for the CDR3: TGTGCCAGCAGCCTCGGGGGGGGTTGGGAGACCCAGTACTTC.

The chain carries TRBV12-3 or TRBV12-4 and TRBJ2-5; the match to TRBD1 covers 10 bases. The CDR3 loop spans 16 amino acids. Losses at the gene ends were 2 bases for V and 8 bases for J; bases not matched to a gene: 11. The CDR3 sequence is CASSLSGTGATRTQYF. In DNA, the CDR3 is TGTGCCAGCAGTTTAAGCGGGACAGGGGCCACCCGAACCCAGTACTTC.

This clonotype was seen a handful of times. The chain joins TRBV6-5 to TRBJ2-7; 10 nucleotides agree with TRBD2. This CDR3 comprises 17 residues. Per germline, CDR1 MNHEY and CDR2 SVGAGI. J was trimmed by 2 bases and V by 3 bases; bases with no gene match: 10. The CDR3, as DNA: TGTGCCAGCAGTTATAAAACTAGCGGGATAACCGCCTACGAGCAGTACTTC. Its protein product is CASSYKTSGITAYEQYF.

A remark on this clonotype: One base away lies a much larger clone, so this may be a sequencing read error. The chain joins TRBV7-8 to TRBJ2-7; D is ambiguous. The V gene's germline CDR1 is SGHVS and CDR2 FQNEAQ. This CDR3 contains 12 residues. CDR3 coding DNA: TGTGCCATCAGCCCCAGTAACTACGAGCAGTACTTC. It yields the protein CAISPSNYEQYF.

CDR3 DNA: TGCAGCGTTGTTATCAGCGGGGGCTCCCCGGTCAATGAGCAGTTCTTC. It specifies CSVVISGGSPVNEQFF. The rearrangement links TRBV29-1 to TRBJ2-1; TRBD2 matches at 8 bases. Germline CDR1 and CDR2: SQVTM and ANQGSEA. CDR3 length equals 16 residues. The V segment lost 4 bases and the J segment 6 bases; nucleotides outside the gene matches: 14.

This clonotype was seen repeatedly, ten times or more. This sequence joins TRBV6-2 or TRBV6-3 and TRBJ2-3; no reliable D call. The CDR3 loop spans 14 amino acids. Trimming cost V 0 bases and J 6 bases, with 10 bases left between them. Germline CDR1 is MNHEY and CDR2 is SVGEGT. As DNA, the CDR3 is TGTGCCAGCAGTTACTCGGTAGGTCCGGATACGCAGTATTTT. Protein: CASSYSVGPDTQYF.

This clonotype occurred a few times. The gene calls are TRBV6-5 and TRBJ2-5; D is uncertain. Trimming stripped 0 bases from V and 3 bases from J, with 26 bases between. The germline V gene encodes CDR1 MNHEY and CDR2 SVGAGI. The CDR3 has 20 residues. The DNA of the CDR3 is TGTGCCAGCAGTTACTCGAAATCGGAGCCCGGATGGCTTGGAAAAGAGACCCAGTACTTC. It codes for CASSYSKSEPGWLGKETQYF.

The CDR3 here is CAWSSAEVSYEQYF. CDR3 sequence (DNA): TGTGCCTGGAGTTCGGCTGAAGTCTCCTACGAGCAGTACTTC. The V and J genes are TRBV30 and TRBJ2-7; D unclear. Trimming stripped 2 bases from V and 0 bases from J, with 11 bases between. CDR3 size: 14 residues. The germline gives CDR1 GTSNPN, CDR2 SVGIG (reference sequence).

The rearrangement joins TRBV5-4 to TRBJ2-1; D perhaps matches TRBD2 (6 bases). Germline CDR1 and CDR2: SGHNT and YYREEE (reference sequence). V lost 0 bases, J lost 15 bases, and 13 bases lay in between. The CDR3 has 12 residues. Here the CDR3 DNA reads TGTGCCAGCAGCTTGGCCGGGGGAGGTCTGTTCTTC. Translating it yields CASSLAGGGLFF.

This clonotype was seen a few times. The CDR3 DNA sequence: TGCGCCAGCAGCTCGACTAGCGGGGGGGCCAAGAATGAGCAGTTCTTC. It encodes CASSSTSGGAKNEQFF. The rearrangement uses TRBV5-1 and TRBJ2-1; 14 bases agree with TRBD2. Germline-derived CDR1 and CDR2 are SGHRS and YFSETQ. With V trimmed by 3 bases and J by 7 bases, 6 bases remained unmatched. The CDR3 consists of 16 residues.

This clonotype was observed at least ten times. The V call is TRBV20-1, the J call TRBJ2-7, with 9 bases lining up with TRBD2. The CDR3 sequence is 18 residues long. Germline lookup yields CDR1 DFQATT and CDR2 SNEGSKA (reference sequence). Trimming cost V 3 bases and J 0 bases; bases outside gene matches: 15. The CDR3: CSASVASGEQSGSYEQYF. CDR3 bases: TGCAGTGCTAGCGTGGCTAGCGGGGAACAGTCGGGCTCCTACGAGCAGTACTTC.